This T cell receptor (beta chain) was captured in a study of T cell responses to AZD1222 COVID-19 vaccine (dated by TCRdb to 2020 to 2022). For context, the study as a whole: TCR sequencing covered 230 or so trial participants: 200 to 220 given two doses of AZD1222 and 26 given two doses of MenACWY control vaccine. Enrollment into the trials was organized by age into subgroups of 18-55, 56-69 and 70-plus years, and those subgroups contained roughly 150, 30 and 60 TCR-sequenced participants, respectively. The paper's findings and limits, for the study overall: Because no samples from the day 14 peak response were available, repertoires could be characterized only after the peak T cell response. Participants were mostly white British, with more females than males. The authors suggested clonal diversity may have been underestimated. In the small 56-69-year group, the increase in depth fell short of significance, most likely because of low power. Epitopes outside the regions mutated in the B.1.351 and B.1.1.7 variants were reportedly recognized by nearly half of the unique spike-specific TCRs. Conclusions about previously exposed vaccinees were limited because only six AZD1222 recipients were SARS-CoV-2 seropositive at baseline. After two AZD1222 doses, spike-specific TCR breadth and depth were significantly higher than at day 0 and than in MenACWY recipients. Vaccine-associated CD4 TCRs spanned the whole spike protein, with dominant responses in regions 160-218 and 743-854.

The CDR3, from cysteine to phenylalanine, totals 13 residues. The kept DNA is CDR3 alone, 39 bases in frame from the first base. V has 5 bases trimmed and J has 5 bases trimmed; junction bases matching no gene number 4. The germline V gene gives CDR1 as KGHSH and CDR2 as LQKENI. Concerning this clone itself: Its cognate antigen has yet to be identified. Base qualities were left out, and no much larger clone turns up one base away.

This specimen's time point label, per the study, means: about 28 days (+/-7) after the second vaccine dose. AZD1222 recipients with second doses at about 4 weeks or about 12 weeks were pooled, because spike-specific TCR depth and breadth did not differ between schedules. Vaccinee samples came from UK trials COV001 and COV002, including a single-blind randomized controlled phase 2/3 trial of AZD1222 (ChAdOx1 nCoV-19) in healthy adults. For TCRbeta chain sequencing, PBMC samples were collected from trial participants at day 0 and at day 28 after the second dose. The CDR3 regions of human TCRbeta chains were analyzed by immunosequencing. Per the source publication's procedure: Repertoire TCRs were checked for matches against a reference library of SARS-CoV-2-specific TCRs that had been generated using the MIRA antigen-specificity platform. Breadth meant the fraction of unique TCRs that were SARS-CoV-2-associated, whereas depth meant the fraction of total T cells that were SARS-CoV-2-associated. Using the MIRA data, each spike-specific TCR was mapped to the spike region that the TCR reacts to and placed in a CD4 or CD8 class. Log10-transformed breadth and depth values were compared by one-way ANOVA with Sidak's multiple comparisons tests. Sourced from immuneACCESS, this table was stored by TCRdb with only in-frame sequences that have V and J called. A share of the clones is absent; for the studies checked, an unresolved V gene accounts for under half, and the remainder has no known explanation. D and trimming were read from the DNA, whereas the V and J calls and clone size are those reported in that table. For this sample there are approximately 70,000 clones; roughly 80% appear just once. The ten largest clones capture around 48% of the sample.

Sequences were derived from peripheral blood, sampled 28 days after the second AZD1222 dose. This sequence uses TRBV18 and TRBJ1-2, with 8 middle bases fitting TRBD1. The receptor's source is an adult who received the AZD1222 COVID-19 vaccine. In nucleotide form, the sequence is TGTGCCAGCTCAAGGGGACAGGAGTATGGCTACACCTTC. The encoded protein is CASSRGQEYGYTF.